The clone carrying this T cell receptor beta chain was seen a few times. The data were taken from a study of T cell responses to AZD1222 COVID-19 vaccine. Only in-frame clones appear in the TCRdb table, and some are missing; sequencing was by immunoSEQ multiplex PCR. There are 140,000 to 150,000 clones in the sample; 85% to 95% occur only once, and roughly an eighth lies in the top ten. In germline, CDR1 is MRHNA, CDR2 SNTAGT. The length of the CDR3 is 13 residues. Trimming removed 2 bases from V and 7 bases from J, with 9 bases in between. The origin of this receptor is an adult who had recovered from COVID-19. The V gene is TRBV6-4, the J gene TRBJ2-1; no firm D call. The sample consisted of peripheral blood, taken after recovery from COVID-19. The CDR3 loop is CASSDQEKNEQFF. CDR3 DNA: TGTGCCAGCAGTGACCAAGAGAAGAATGAGCAGTTCTTC.